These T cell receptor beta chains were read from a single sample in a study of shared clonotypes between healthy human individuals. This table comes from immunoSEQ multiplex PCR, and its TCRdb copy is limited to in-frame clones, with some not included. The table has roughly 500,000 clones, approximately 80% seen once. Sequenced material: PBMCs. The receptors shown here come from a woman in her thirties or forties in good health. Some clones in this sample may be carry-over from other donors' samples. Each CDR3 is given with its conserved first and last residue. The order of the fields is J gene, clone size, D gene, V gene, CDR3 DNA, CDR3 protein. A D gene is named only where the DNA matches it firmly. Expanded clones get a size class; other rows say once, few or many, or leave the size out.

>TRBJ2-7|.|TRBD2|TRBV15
TGTGCCACCAGCAGAGATAAGGGACTAGCGGGTGAGCAGTACTTC
CATSRDKGLAGEQYF
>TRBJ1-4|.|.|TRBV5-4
TGTGCCAGCAGCTTGGGGTGGGGTAGTAGTGAAAAACTGTTTTTT
CASSLGWGSSEKLFF
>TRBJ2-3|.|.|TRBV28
TGTGCCAGCAGTTTGCCAGGAGTATTCACAGATACGCAGTATTTT
CASSLPGVFTDTQYF
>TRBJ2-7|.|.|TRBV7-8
TGTGCCAGCAGTTCTCGGACAGCCTTCTCCTACGAGCAGTACTTC
CASSSRTAFSYEQYF
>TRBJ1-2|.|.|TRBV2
TGTGCCAGCAGTGAAGGGTACTATGGCTACACCTTC
CASSEGYYGYTF
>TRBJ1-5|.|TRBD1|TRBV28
TGTGCCAGCACAGGGGGGCAAAGCAATCAGCCCCAGCATTTT
CASTGGQSNQPQHF
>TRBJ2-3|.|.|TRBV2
TGTGCCAGCAGTGGGACCGTTGCTACGCAGTATTTT
CASSGTVATQYF
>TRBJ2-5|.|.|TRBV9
TGTGCCAGCAGCGTAGGCCGAAGCCAAGAGACCCAGTACTTC
CASSVGRSQETQYF
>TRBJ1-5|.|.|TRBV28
TGTGCCAGCACCTCGAAGGGGGAAGATTACAGCAATCAGCCCCAGCATTTT
CASTSKGEDYSNQPQHF
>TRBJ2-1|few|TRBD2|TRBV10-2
TGCGCCAGCAGTGCTAGCGGGATTTTTTATGAGCAGTTCTTC
CASSASGIFYEQFF
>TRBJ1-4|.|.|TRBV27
TGTGCCAGCAGTTTATCGAGGGGAAGGAGTGAAAAACTGTTTTTT
CASSLSRGRSEKLFF
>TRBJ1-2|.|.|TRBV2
TGTGCCAGCCAACGGGCGCATTATGGCTACACCTTC
CASQRAHYGYTF
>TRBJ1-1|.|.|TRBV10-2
TGCGCCAGCAGTGAGTCGAGGCAGATGAACACTGAAGCTTTCTTT
CASSESRQMNTEAFF
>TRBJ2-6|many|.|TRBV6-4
TGTGCCAGCAGCCGGGACAACTCTGGGGCCAACGTCCTGACTTTC
CASSRDNSGANVLTF
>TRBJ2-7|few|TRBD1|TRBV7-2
TGTGCCAGCAGCAAGGACAGGGTTTCTTCATACGAGCAGTACTTC
CASSKDRVSSYEQYF
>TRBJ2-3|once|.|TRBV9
TGTGCCAGCAGCGTAGCGGGAGATCCAGCAGATACGCAGTATTTT
CASSVAGDPADTQYF
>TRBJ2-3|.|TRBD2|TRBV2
TGTGCCAGCAGTGAAGCAATGACGGGACTAGCTACGCAGTATTTT
CASSEAMTGLATQYF
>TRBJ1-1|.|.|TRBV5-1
TGCGCCAGCAGCCCGGAGGGCCGGGGGACTGAAGCTTTCTTT
CASSPEGRGTEAFF
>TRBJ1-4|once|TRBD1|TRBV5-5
TGTGCCAGCAGCACATACAGGGGGACTAATGAAAAACTGTTTTTT
CASSTYRGTNEKLFF
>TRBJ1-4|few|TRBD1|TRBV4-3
TGCGCCAGCAGCCGACAGGGGGCAGGTGAAAAACTGTTTTTT
CASSRQGAGEKLFF
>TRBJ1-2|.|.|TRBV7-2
TGTGCCAGCAGCGCAAGGGGGAACTATGGCTACACCTTC
CASSARGNYGYTF
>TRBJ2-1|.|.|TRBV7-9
TGTGCCAGCAGCCACTCAAGGACAGGACTATCCGATGAGCAGTTCTTC
CASSHSRTGLSDEQFF
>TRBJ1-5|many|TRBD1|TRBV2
TGTGCCAGCGCCCTGGACAGGCGGCCCCAGCATTTT
CASALDRRPQHF
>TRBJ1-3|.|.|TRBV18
TGTGCCAGCTCACCACCGGGCGGAAACTCTGGAAACACCATATATTTT
CASSPPGGNSGNTIYF
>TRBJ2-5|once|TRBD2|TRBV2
TGTGCCAGCAGTGGACAGCGGGAGTGGGAAGAGACCCAGTACTTC
CASSGQREWEETQYF
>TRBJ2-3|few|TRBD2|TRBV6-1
TGTGCCAGCAGTTCGGGACTAGCTGGCACAGATACGCAGTATTTT
CASSSGLAGTDTQYF
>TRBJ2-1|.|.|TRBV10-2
TGCGCCAGCAGTGAAGGGGGAGGGGTGACGTACAATGAGCAGTTCTTC
CASSEGGGVTYNEQFF
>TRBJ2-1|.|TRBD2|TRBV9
TGTGCCAGCAGCGTAGAGCGGGAGGCATATAATGAGCAGTTCTTC
CASSVEREAYNEQFF
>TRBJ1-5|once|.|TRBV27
TGTGCCAGCAGTATTACAGGGTGGGATCAGCCCCAGCATTTT
CASSITGWDQPQHF
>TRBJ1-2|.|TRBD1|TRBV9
TGTGCCAGCAGCGTAGGTAACCGGGACAGCTATGGCTACACCTTC
CASSVGNRDSYGYTF
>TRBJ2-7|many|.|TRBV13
TGTGCCAGCACTCCTCAGGTGGGCGAGCAGTACTTC
CASTPQVGEQYF
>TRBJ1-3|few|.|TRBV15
TGTGCCACCAGCAGAGACCCGACAGGCTCTGGAAACACCATATATTTT
CATSRDPTGSGNTIYF